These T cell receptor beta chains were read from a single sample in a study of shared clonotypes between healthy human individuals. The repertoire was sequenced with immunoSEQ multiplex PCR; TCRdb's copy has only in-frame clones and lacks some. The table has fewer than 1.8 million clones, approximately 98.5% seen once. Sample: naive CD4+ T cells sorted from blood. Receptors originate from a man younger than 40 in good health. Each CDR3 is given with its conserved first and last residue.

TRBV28,CASSLPGQVGTEAFF
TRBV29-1,CSGVLGTEAFF
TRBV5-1,CASSLPPDTQYF
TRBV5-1,CASSLRQRSQETQYF
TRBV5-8,CAGGGPNYGYTF
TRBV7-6,CASSFSTIGELFF
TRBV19,CASSPRDRPNQPQHF
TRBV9,CASSVGLRDGNTIYF
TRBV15,CATSRVAGHNYNEQFF
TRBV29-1,CSVEREGSYNEQFF
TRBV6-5,CASSFQGAENTEAFF
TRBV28,CASSLNFRDRTYEQYF
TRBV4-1,CASSQGRTPGYEQYF
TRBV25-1,CASSDFIADTQYF
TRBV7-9,CASSRDSQPQHF
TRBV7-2,CASSLGLSDGGQFF
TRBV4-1,CASSQDLLAEGGQFF
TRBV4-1,CASSQQGDYGYTF
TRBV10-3,CAISDRGHRDTEAFF
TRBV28,CASSFGFGTTVYEQYF
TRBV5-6,CASSVEGRTPGADTQYF
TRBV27,CASSLLVTGRNEKLFF
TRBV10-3,CATQAGGLPDTQYF
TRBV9,CASTSNLHTDTQYF
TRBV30,CAWSGTGWGGYTF
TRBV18,CASSAQAIGPYNEQFF
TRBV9,CASSFRDSSTYPFF